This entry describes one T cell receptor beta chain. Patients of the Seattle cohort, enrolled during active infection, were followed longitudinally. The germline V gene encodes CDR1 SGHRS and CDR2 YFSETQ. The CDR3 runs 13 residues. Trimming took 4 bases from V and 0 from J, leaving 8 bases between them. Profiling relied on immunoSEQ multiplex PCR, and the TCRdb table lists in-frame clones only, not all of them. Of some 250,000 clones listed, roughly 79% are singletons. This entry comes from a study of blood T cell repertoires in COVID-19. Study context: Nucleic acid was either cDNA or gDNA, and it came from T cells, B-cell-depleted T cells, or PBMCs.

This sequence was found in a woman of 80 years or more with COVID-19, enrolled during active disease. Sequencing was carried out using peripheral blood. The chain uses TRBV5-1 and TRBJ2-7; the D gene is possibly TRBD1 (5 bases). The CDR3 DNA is TGCGCCAGCAGCGAGGACAACTCCTACGAGCAGTACTTC. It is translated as CASSEDNSYEQYF.